Below are 30 T cell receptor beta chains sequenced from a single sample in a study of T cell clonality in common variable immunodeficiency. Using immunoSEQ multiplex PCR, the repertoire was profiled, and TCRdb retains in-frame clones only, with some absent. The sample yields more than 55,000 clones, without any singletons. What was sequenced was peripheral blood mononuclear cells. These receptors all stem from a person aged 18-70 years in good health.

This clone was seen ten or more times. The CDR3 end falls 3 residues outside the read, so it is completed with the germline J gene. The chain has TRBV5-1 and TRBJ2-2; D tentatively reads TRBD1 or TRBD2 (5 bases each). This CDR3 contains 15 residues. The ends were cut back, 4 bases at V and 0 bases at J, with 10 bases in the middle. CDR1 and CDR2 from the germline V gene are SGHRS and YFSETQ. The CDR3 bases that were read are TGCGCCAGCAGCGGGGCCGGGACGAACACCGGGGAG. This translates into CASSGAGTNTGE. The entire CDR3 protein is CASSGAGTNTGELFF. Drawing the rest from reference TRBV5-1 and TRBJ2-2, the complete variable domain is KAGVTQTPRYLIKTRGQQVTLSCSPISGHRSVSWYQQTPGQGLQFLFEYFSETQRNKGNFPGRFSGRQFSNSRSEMNVSTLELGDSALYLCASSGAGTNTGELFFGEGSRLTVL.

This clone came up many times. The read stops 3 residues short of the end of the CDR3; the missing end is completed from the germline J gene. The chain uses TRBV27 and TRBJ2-1, with TRBD1 matching over 11 bases. CDR1 and CDR2 from the germline V gene are MNHEY and SMNVEV (reference sequence). The J segment lost 9 bases and the V segment lost 5 bases, leaving 6 bases of the junction unmatched. The CDR3 length is 14 residues. CDR3 residues: CASSVGQGGSEQFF. The sequenced CDR3 bases are TGTGCCAGCAGTGTGGGACAGGGGGGCAGTGAG.

This clone has a handful of counts. Coverage ceases 3 residues before the CDR3 finishes, and the germline J gene fills in the end. The J gene is TRBJ1-1, the V gene TRBV19; 11 bases are a match to TRBD1. V trimming: 5 bases; J trimming: 4 bases; junction bases outside the gene matches: 6. Per germline, CDR1 LNHDA and CDR2 SQIVND (reference sequence). CDR3 size: 15 residues. The sequenced CDR3 bases are TGTGCCAGTAGTTGGCGGACAGGGGGCTTCACTGAA. The encoded protein is CASSWRTGGFTE. The whole CDR3 protein reads CASSWRTGGFTEAFF.

This clone was observed a handful of times. The CDR3 end lies 3 residues beyond the end of the read and is filled in from the germline J gene. This chain connects TRBV5-5 to TRBJ2-7; 9 bases match TRBD2. Germline-derived CDR1 and CDR2 are SGHKS and YYEKEE (reference sequence). The CDR3 has 15 residues. V gave up 0 bases and J gave up 1 base; unmatched junction bases: 2. The CDR3 protein is CASSLGLADSYEQYF. The DNA read from the CDR3 is TGTGCCAGCAGCTTGGGACTAGCGGATTCCTACGAG.

This clone appeared many times. Read data end 3 residues before the CDR3 end; the end is taken from the germline J gene. The V call is TRBV7-9, the J call TRBJ1-2; TRBD1 aligns across 8 bases. Germline assignment: CDR1 SEHNR and CDR2 FQNEAQ (reference sequence). CDR3 length: 13 residues. The CDR3 loop reads CASSLSGQVQYTF. The sequenced CDR3 bases are TGTGCCAGCAGCTTATCGGGACAGGTGCAG.

In this sample, this clone turned up many times. The CDR3 goes on 3 residues after the read ends, and that part is filled in from the germline J gene. V is TRBV2 and J is TRBJ2-1; D is perhaps TRBD1 (6 bases). The germline V gene has CDR1 SNHLY and CDR2 FYNNEI. With 6 bases removed from V and 3 bases from J, the gap between germline ends came to 15 bases. This CDR3 is 15 amino acids long. The DNA read from the CDR3 is TGTGCCAGCAGCCCATCACAGGGTTACTACAATGAG. Protein sequence: CASSPSQGYYNE. The CDR3, in full, reads CASSPSQGYYNEQFF.

This clone was seen ten or more times. The CDR3 reads CASSLASQKLGNTIYF. The CDR3 DNA, read in part, is TGTGCCAGCAGTTTAGCGTCCCAGAAATTAGGAAACACC. The chain employs TRBV12-3 or TRBV12-4 and TRBJ1-3; D ambiguous. The DNA ends 3 residues before the CDR3 does, and the rest of the CDR3 is filled in from the germline J gene. The CDR3 totals 16 residues. V lost 0 bases and J lost 4, with 13 bases in between.

This clone has ten or more counts. The CDR3 end lies 3 residues beyond the end of the read and is filled in from the germline J gene. This sequence joins TRBV20-1 and TRBJ2-3, with TRBD1 matching over 9 bases. The CDR3 is 15 residues long. CDR1 is DFQATT and CDR2 is SNEGSKA in the germline V gene (reference sequence). The V gene end was trimmed by 5 bases and the J gene end by 4 bases; junction bases not matched to a gene: 10. This CDR3 reads CSAAMGQGIADTQYF. CDR3 DNA, as far as it was read: TGCAGTGCTGCCATGGGACAGGGCATCGCAGATACG.

This clone occurred many times. With the read ending 3 residues before the CDR3 end, the germline J gene is used to fill in that end. This sequence joins TRBV7-8 and TRBJ2-1; TRBD1 aligns across 7 bases. Germline lookup yields CDR1 SGHVS and CDR2 FQNEAQ. V trimming: 5 bases; J trimming: 6 bases; junction bases outside the gene matches: 10. This CDR3 has 15 amino acids. CDR3 protein: CASSRDRRTGNEQFF. CDR3 DNA, as far as it was read: TGTGCCAGCAGCCGGGACAGACGGACGGGCAATGAG.

By frequency in the sample, this clone is medium-sized (0.01 to 0.1%). The read terminates 3 residues ahead of where the CDR3 ends, so the germline J gene completes it. The chain has TRBV6-1 and TRBJ2-1; TRBD2 agrees at 8 bases. This CDR3 has 15 amino acids. The germline V gene encodes CDR1 MNHNS and CDR2 SASEGT. Trimming took 2 bases from V and 0 from J; bases not matched to a gene: 0. The CDR3 bases that were read are TGTGCCAGCAGTGAACTAGCGGGCTCCTACAATGAG. The encoded protein is CASSELAGSYNE. The CDR3 as a whole reads CASSELAGSYNEQFF.

There are many counts of this clone. The CDR3 end falls 3 residues outside the read, so it is completed with the germline J gene. The chain has TRBV27 and TRBJ2-3; 9 bases are shared with TRBD2. Germline trimming cut 0 bases from V and 4 bases from J; bases unmatched to any gene: 11. CDR3 length: 18 residues. Germline V gene sequence: CDR1 MNHEY, CDR2 SMNVEV (reference sequence). CDR3 sequence: CASSLSSALAGVADTQYF. The sequenced part of the CDR3 DNA is TGTGCCAGCAGTTTATCCTCGGCGTTAGCGGGAGTTGCAGATACG.

This clone was observed many times. The DNA read from the CDR3 is TGTGCCAGCAGTGGGTACGGGAATGAG. This encodes CASSGYGNE. The full CDR3 protein is CASSGYGNEQFF. The gene calls are TRBV6-1 and TRBJ2-1; D unclear. The read ends 3 residues shy of where the CDR3 ends; the end is completed using the germline J gene. Germline loops: CDR1 MNHNS, CDR2 SASEGT. V was trimmed by 4 bases and J by 7 bases, leaving 8 bases between them. The CDR3 totals 12 residues.

This clone turned up a few times. Read data end 3 residues before the CDR3 end; the end is taken from the germline J gene. The genes are TRBV7-9 and TRBJ1-1; 7 positions match TRBD1. Germline V CDR1 and CDR2: SEHNR, FQNEAQ (reference sequence). This CDR3 spans 14 amino acids. J was trimmed by 7 bases and V by 4 bases; bases with no gene match: 9. The CDR3 sequence is CASSSLLTGIEAFF. The CDR3 bases that were read are TGTGCCAGCAGCTCCTTATTGACAGGGATTGAA.

This clone was counted at least ten times. The CDR3 end lies 3 residues beyond the end of the read and is filled in from the germline J gene. The V gene is TRBV5-1, the J gene TRBJ2-3; 11 bases match TRBD2. The germline CDR1 and CDR2 sequences are SGHRS and YFSETQ. The CDR3 contains 16 residues. The V gene end was trimmed by 0 bases and the J gene end by 2 bases; junction bases not matched to a gene: 2. The CDR3 is CASSLALAGVTDTQYF. The part of the CDR3 DNA that was read is TGCGCCAGCAGCTTGGCACTAGCGGGAGTCACAGATACG.

This clone has ten or more counts. The read gets to within 3 residues of the CDR3 end, and the germline J gene fills in the rest. The chain employs TRBV6-7 and TRBJ2-2, with 10 bases lining up with TRBD1. TRBV6-7 is an ORF, with its function uncertain. There are 15 residues in the CDR3. After removal of 8 bases from V and 7 bases from J, the junction contained 10 bases not matched to a gene. CDR3 DNA (partial): TGTGCCAGCGGAACCGGGACAGGGGACAACGGGGAG. Its translation is CASGTGTGDNGE. From start to end, the CDR3 is CASGTGTGDNGELFF.

This clone was counted many times. The DNA read from the CDR3 is TGCAGTGCTAGACCACACCCCCTAGCGGAACTAAGCACAGATACG. Encoded protein: CSARPHPLAELSTDT. The entire CDR3 is CSARPHPLAELSTDTQYF. The J gene is TRBJ2-3, the V gene TRBV20-1; TRBD2 matches 7 bases. Coverage ceases 3 residues before the CDR3 finishes, and the germline J gene fills in the end. The J segment lost 0 bases and the V segment lost 2 bases, leaving 14 bases of the junction unmatched. This CDR3 contains 18 residues. Germline V gene lookup returns CDR1 DFQATT and CDR2 SNEGSKA (reference sequence).

At least ten counts were recorded for this clone. The CDR3 end lies 3 residues beyond the end of the read and is filled in from the germline J gene. The chain is built from TRBV2 and TRBJ2-6, with 8 bases fitting TRBD1. Germline lookup yields CDR1 SNHLY and CDR2 FYNNEI. J lost 2 bases, V lost 6 bases, and 6 bases had no gene match. The CDR3 has 16 residues. CDR3 DNA, as far as it was read: TGTGCCAGCAGGACAGGGGATAGGGCTGGGGCCAACGTC. It specifies CASRTGDRAGANV. The entire CDR3 sequence reads CASRTGDRAGANVLTF.

Many counts were recorded for this clone. The CDR3 end is not reached by the read, which stops 3 residues before it; the germline J gene fills it in. This sequence joins TRBV30 and TRBJ2-2; no reliable D call. Germline-derived CDR1 and CDR2 are GTSNPN and SVGIG (reference sequence). CDR3 length: 15 amino acids. Trimming removed 3 bases from V and 1 base from J, with 12 bases in between. The sequenced CDR3 bases are TGTGCCTGGAGGCTGTCAACATTGAACACCGGGGAG. The encoded protein is CAWRLSTLNTGE. The whole CDR3 is CAWRLSTLNTGELFF.

This clone was detected ten times or more. The sequenced fragment ends 3 residues before the CDR3 boundary, so the rest is inferred from the germline J gene. This rearrangement joins TRBV5-5 to TRBJ1-2; TRBD1 is a possible D gene (5 bases). The V end lost 5 bases, the J end lost 4 bases, and 12 bases lay between the germline ends. This CDR3 comprises 13 residues. CDR1 and CDR2 (germline): SGHKS, YYEKEE (reference sequence). The covered CDR3 bases are TGTGCCAGCAGTGTAGACAGAGCCTATGGC. As protein: CASSVDRAYG. The whole CDR3 protein reads CASSVDRAYGYTF. Full variable domain (rest looked up from reference TRBV5-5 and TRBJ1-2): DAGVTQSPTHLIKTRGQQVTLRCSPISGHKSVSWYQQVLGQGPQFIFQYYEKEERGRGNFPDRFSARQFPNYSSELNVNALLLGDSALYLCASSVDRAYGYTFGSGTRLTVV.

This clone was seen only a few times. The read finishes 3 residues shy of the CDR3 end, and the germline J gene is used to complete it. This rearrangement joins TRBV19 to TRBJ1-2; D gene uncertain. CDR1 is LNHDA and CDR2 is SQIVND in the germline V gene (reference sequence). CDR3 size: 16 residues. The CDR3 reads CASSIYKRAPTDTYTF. The sequenced CDR3 bases are TGTGCCAGTAGTATATATAAGCGGGCCCCCACAGATACC.

About this clone: With the read ending 3 residues before the CDR3 end, the germline J gene is used to fill in that end. V usage is TRBV7-2 and J usage is TRBJ2-5; D possibly corresponds to TRBD2 (7 bases). This CDR3 comprises 14 residues. In germline, CDR1 is SGHTA, CDR2 FQGNSA. V was pared by 3 bases and J by 5 bases, with 13 bases between. CDR3 region: CASSFTGGYETQYF. The DNA read from the CDR3 is TGTGCCAGCAGCTTCACGGGGGGCTACGAGACC. The variable domain in full, with the rest retrieved from reference TRBV7-2 and TRBJ2-5, is GAGVSQSPSNKVTEKGKDVELRCDPISGHTALYWYRQSLGQGLEFLIYFQGNSAPDKSGLPSDRFSAERTGGSVSTLTIQRTQQEDSAVYLCASSFTGGYETQYFGPGTRLLVL.

To note about this clone: The read ends 3 residues early relative to the CDR3; the germline J gene fills the gap. The rearrangement uses TRBV11-3 and TRBJ2-1, with D possibly matching TRBD2 (5 bases). CDR1 is SGHNT and CDR2 is YENEEA in the germline V gene. This CDR3 region has 13 residues. V lost 5 bases and J 7 bases, leaving 12 bases between the germline ends. Incomplete CDR3 DNA: TGTGCCAGCAGCATCGGACTGGCAAATGAG. It codes for CASSIGLANE. The whole CDR3 protein is CASSIGLANEQFF.

This clone was detected many times. Read coverage stops 3 residues before the CDR3 terminus; the germline J gene supplies the remainder. This sequence joins TRBV19 and TRBJ1-4, with D possibly matching TRBD1 (6 bases). Germline-derived CDR1 and CDR2 are LNHDA and SQIVND (reference sequence). With 5 bases removed from V and 8 bases from J, the gap between germline ends came to 15 bases. The CDR3 covers 14 residues. The chain's CDR3 is CASSEGEWSEKLFF. The CDR3 DNA, read in part, is TGTGCCAGTAGTGAGGGGGAATGGAGCGAAAAA.

This clone appeared many times. Partial CDR3 DNA: TGTGCCAGTAGTCCTCGACCCAGGGGGTACACTGAA. Residues: CASSPRPRGYTE. The whole CDR3 sequence is CASSPRPRGYTEAFF. V is TRBV19 and J is TRBJ1-1, with 7 bases identical to TRBD1. The read falls 3 residues short of the CDR3 end, and the missing part is taken from the germline J gene. This CDR3 region has 15 residues. Germline trimming cut 5 bases from V and 3 bases from J; bases unmatched to any gene: 9. Germline loops: CDR1 LNHDA, CDR2 SQIVND (reference sequence).

This clone has a count of ten or more. The read ends 3 residues early relative to the CDR3; the germline J gene fills the gap. The V and J genes are TRBV30 and TRBJ2-7; 7 bases match TRBD2. Germline CDR1 and CDR2: GTSNPN and SVGIG (reference sequence). The CDR3 runs to 13 residues. The junction had 5 bases not matched to a gene; V was cut back by 0 bases and J by 6 bases. The DNA read from the CDR3 is TGTGCCTGGAGTGTACTAAGGACTAGCGAG. Translated: CAWSVLRTSE. The whole CDR3 protein is CAWSVLRTSEQYF.

Note on this clone: Read data end 3 residues before the CDR3 end; the end is taken from the germline J gene. The chain uses TRBV7-9 and TRBJ2-3; 10 bases line up with TRBD1. This CDR3 contains 15 residues. The germline gives CDR1 SEHNR, CDR2 FQNEAQ (reference sequence). CDR3 sequence: CASSSGTGVAETQYF. CDR3 DNA, as far as it was read: TGTGCCAGCAGCTCCGGGACAGGGGTCGCGGAGACG.

This clone occurred many times. The observed sequence ends 3 residues before the CDR3 terminus, with the missing tail filled in from the germline J gene. Other DNA sequences within the sample encode an identical CDR3. The chain links TRBV20-1 to TRBJ1-2, with D unresolved. This CDR3 is 12 amino acids long. Germline CDR1 and CDR2: DFQATT and SNEGSKA (reference sequence). Trimming took off 0 bases at V and 3 bases at J, with 5 bases between the two ends. CDR3 DNA (partial): TGCAGTGCTAGAGAGAGGGACTATGGC. It codes for CSARERDYG. The complete CDR3 protein is CSARERDYGYTF.

This clone has ten or more counts. The read terminates 3 residues before the CDR3 end, so the remaining end is supplied by the germline J gene. This chain uses TRBV5-5 with TRBJ1-2; tentative D call: TRBD1 (5 bases). V lost 3 bases and J 2 bases, leaving 14 bases between the germline ends. Germline loops: CDR1 SGHKS, CDR2 YYEKEE (reference sequence). The length of the CDR3 is 15 residues. The CDR3 protein is CASSYQGARNYGYTF. Partial CDR3 DNA: TGTGCCAGCAGCTATCAGGGAGCGAGGAACTATGGC.

This clone was picked up many times. CDR3 in amino acids: CASSQAQGLRSPLHF. The DNA read from the CDR3 is TGCGCCAGCAGCCAAGCACAGGGGTTACGTTCACCC. The chain links TRBV4-1 to TRBJ1-6; 7 bases align to TRBD1. Read sequence stops 3 residues before the CDR3 end, and the germline J gene provides the missing end. The CDR3 is 15 amino acids. Germline-derived CDR1 and CDR2 are MGHRA and YSYEKL. J gave up 9 bases and V 1 base, and 6 bases lay outside the gene matches.

This clone has at least ten counts. The read comes to an end 3 residues before the CDR3 does, leaving the germline J gene to fill in the end. The chain links TRBV30 to TRBJ1-1; TRBD1 matches at 8 bases. Trimming removed 2 bases from V and 6 bases from J; junction bases left unmatched: 11. CDR3 length: 15 residues. Per germline, CDR1 GTSNPN and CDR2 SVGIG (reference sequence). Incomplete CDR3 DNA: TGTGCCTGGAGTTCCGGAACAGGGGGTATGCCTGAA. It encodes CAWSSGTGGMPE. In full, the CDR3 is CAWSSGTGGMPEAFF. Full variable domain (missing parts from reference TRBV30 and TRBJ1-1): SQTIHQWPATLVQPVGSPLSLECTVEGTSNPNLYWYRQAAGRGLQLLFYSVGIGQISSEVPQNLSASRPQDRQFILSSKKLLLSDSGFYLCAWSSGTGGMPEAFFGQGTRLTVV.